One and the same sample provided the 17 T cell receptor beta chains below, sequenced in a study of tissue T cells after allogeneic stem cell transplantation. Time point noted: mouse harvest day 14 after allogeneic transplant. Tail vein injection delivered 10^7 T-cell-depleted bone marrow cells and 10^6 splenic CD5+ T cells. Measured with immunoSEQ multiplex PCR; TCRdb has only the in-frame clones, and not every one. The sample includes approximately 1,600 clones, roughly 53% seen only once; the top ten take 34%. Input material: spleen. Receptors originate from a female BALB/c mouse given C57BL/6 T cells with graft-versus-host disease after an allogeneic hematopoietic cell transplant.

In this sample, this clone turned up once. Gene names follow the mouse nomenclature. The CDR3 extends 1 residue past the end of the read, so its final part is completed from the germline J gene. The chain links TRBV3 to TRBJ2-3; 8 nucleotides match TRBD1. Germline V gene lookup returns CDR1 SNHLY and CDR2 FYNGKV (reference sequence). This CDR3 spans 13 amino acids. J was trimmed by 5 bases and V by 4 bases; bases with no gene match: 2. The DNA read from the CDR3 is TGTGCCAGCAGCTCGACAGGGGAAGAAACGCTGTAT. Its protein product is CASSSTGEETLY. The full CDR3 reads CASSSTGEETLYF.

In its sample, this clone was seen a few times. Gene names and germline refer to mouse. The read terminates 1 residue before the CDR3 end, so the remaining end is supplied by the germline J gene. The J gene is TRBJ1-4, the V gene TRBV13-1; D not resolved. Germline V gene sequence: CDR1 NSHNY, CDR2 SYGAGN. Trimming removed 7 bases at V and 5 bases at J, with 6 bases between. The length of the CDR3 is 11 residues. CDR3 bases read: TGTGCCAGCTATCAGAACGAAAGATTATTT. Its translation: CASYQNERLF. The whole CDR3 region reads CASYQNERLFF.

With regard to this clone: Gene names denote mouse genes. Read sequence stops 1 residue before the CDR3 end, and the germline J gene provides the missing end. The chain has TRBV13-3 and TRBJ2-7, with 7 bases matching TRBD1. Germline V CDR1 and CDR2: NNHDY, SYVADS. The CDR3 is 14 residues long. The junction had 4 bases not matched to a gene; V was cut back by 2 bases and J by 2 bases. Incomplete CDR3 DNA: TGTGCCAGCAGTGAGAGCGGGACAGCCTATGAACAGTAC. Translated, it gives CASSESGTAYEQY. The CDR3 reads in full as CASSESGTAYEQYF.

As to this clone: Genes and germline are mouse. The CDR3 end is not reached by the read, which stops 1 residue before it; the germline J gene fills it in. V and J are TRBV13-3 and TRBJ2-4, with 11 nucleotides matching TRBD2. Unmatched junction bases numbered 4, after V lost 4 bases and J lost 0 bases. CDR1 is NNHDY, CDR2 SYVADS, per germline. This CDR3 has 16 amino acids. The DNA read from the CDR3 is TGTGCCAGCAGTTCCGGGACTGGGGGTAGTCAAAACACCTTGTAC. Amino acids: CASSSGTGGSQNTLY. The CDR3 in full is CASSSGTGGSQNTLYF.

About this clone itself: Any gene name here is a mouse gene name. The read terminates 1 residue ahead of where the CDR3 ends, so the germline J gene completes it. The chain couples TRBV1 to TRBJ2-2; 8 nucleotides align to TRBD2. V lost 3 bases and J lost 4; bases outside the gene matches: 4. The CDR3 has 15 amino acids. CDR1 is NSQYPW and CDR2 is LRSPGD in the germline V gene (reference sequence). The CDR3 bases that were read are TGCACCTGCAGTGCCCGGGGGGGCGGCACCGGGCAGCTCTAC. It codes for CTCSARGGGTGQLY. The complete CDR3 reads CTCSARGGGTGQLYF. The full variable domain, rest sourced from reference TRBV1 and TRBJ2-2, is VTLLEQNPRWRLVPRGQAVNLRCILKNSQYPWMSWYQQDLQKQLQWLFTLRSPGDKEVKSLPGADYLATRVTDTELRLQVANMSQGRTLYCTCSARGGGTGQLYFGEGSKLTVL.

A word on this clone: These gene names are mouse names. The read gets to within 1 residue of the CDR3 end, and the germline J gene fills in the rest. The gene calls are TRBV20 and TRBJ1-4; D is possibly TRBD1 (6 bases). The CDR3 runs 14 residues. Trimming removed 2 bases from V and 0 bases from J, with 7 bases in between. Germline V gives CDR1 GFQATS, CDR2 STVNSAI. CDR3 sequence: CGARSGVSNERLFF. CDR3 DNA, as far as it was read: TGTGGTGCTAGGTCAGGGGTTTCCAACGAAAGATTATTT.

A few counts support this clone. Gene names follow the mouse nomenclature. Read data end 1 residue before the CDR3 end; the end is taken from the germline J gene. The V gene is TRBV29, the J gene TRBJ1-6; 10 bases agree with TRBD1. TRBJ1-6 is an ORF for which the function is uncertain. V lost 5 bases and J lost 4; bases outside the gene matches: 2. The CDR3 extends over 15 amino acids. CDR1 MSHET and CDR2 SYDVDS come from the germline V gene. The covered CDR3 bases are TGTGCTAGCAGTCGGACAGGGGGTTATAATTCGCCCCTCTAC. Translating gives CASSRTGGYNSPLY. The CDR3, in full, reads CASSRTGGYNSPLYF.

About this clone: Mismatch with germline at one junction end may stem from a read error. Mouse names are used for the genes. The sequenced fragment ends 1 residue before the CDR3 boundary, so the rest is inferred from the germline J gene. The same CDR3 arises from other DNA sequences in this sample as well. The chain uses TRBV26 and TRBJ1-4; 9 bases line up with TRBD1. CDR1 KGHPV and CDR2 FQNQEV come from the germline V gene (reference sequence). This CDR3 is 15 amino acids long. Incomplete CDR3 DNA: TGTGCCAGCAGGTTGACAGGGGGTTCCAACGAAAGGTTATTT. Translation: CASRLTGGSNERLF. In full, the CDR3 is CASRLTGGSNERLFF.

A word on this clone: The gene names here belong to mouse. The read ends 1 residue early relative to the CDR3; the germline J gene fills the gap. This chain uses TRBV5 with TRBJ2-5; D gene ambiguous. This CDR3 contains 13 residues. Germline V gives CDR1 LGHNA, CDR2 YNLKQL (reference sequence). Trimming pared 1 base from V and 6 bases from J, leaving 8 bases between. The DNA read from the CDR3 is TGTGCCAGCAGCCAAGGACATCCGGACACCCAGTAC. Encoded protein: CASSQGHPDTQY. The full-length CDR3 reads as CASSQGHPDTQYF.

In this sample, this clone is medium-sized. Gene names and germline match the mouse. The read falls 1 residue short of the CDR3 end, and the missing part is taken from the germline J gene. The genes are TRBV14 and TRBJ2-1, with no clear D. CDR3 length: 13 amino acids. The germline V and J ends were trimmed by 1 base and 7 bases, with 9 bases remaining between them. The germline V gene encodes CDR1 SGHDT and CDR2 FRDEAV. The DNA read from the CDR3 is TGTGCCAGCAGTTTCCCCCCGGCCGCTGAGCAGTTC. Translation gives CASSFPPAAEQF. The full CDR3 sequence reads CASSFPPAAEQFF.

Points on this clone: These gene names are mouse names. The read stops 1 residue short of the end of the CDR3; the missing end is completed from the germline J gene. The V and J genes are TRBV12-2 and TRBJ2-5, with 11 bases matching TRBD1. The germline gives CDR1 SGHLS, CDR2 HYDKME. The junction had 1 base not matched to a gene; V was cut back by 1 base and J by 2 bases. The CDR3 is made up of 15 amino acids. The DNA read from the CDR3 is TGTGCCAGCTCTCTGGGGACAGGGGGCCAAGACACCCAGTAC. It specifies CASSLGTGGQDTQY. The CDR3 in full is CASSLGTGGQDTQYF.

Regarding this clone: The junction departs from the called germline gene at one end, perhaps through a read error. Genes and germline are mouse. The CDR3 end lies 1 residue beyond the end of the read and is filled in from the germline J gene. The chain has TRBV13-3 and TRBJ2-1, with D uncertain. There are 12 residues in the CDR3. In germline, CDR1 is NNHDY, CDR2 SYVADS. The CDR3 here is CASGDVGAEQFF. The CDR3 bases that were read are TGTGCCAGCGGTGATGTGGGTGCTGAGCAGTTC.

This clone was recorded a few times. Any gene name here is a mouse gene name. The CDR3 is cut off 1 residue early in the read; its end comes from the germline J gene. The genes are TRBV13-2 and TRBJ2-1, with no clear D. The CDR3 has 13 amino acids. Germline V CDR1 and CDR2: NNHNN, SYGAGS (reference sequence). The V end was cut by 2 bases, the J end by 0 bases, with 3 bases between. The CDR3 sequence is CASGEGNYAEQFF. CDR3 DNA, as far as it was read: TGTGCCAGCGGTGAAGGTAACTATGCTGAGCAGTTC.

With regard to this clone: Gene names refer to mouse genes. Sequencing ends 1 residue short of the CDR3 end; the germline J gene provides the rest. The chain joins TRBV13-2 to TRBJ2-5, with 9 bases identical to TRBD1. Germline-derived CDR1 and CDR2 are NNHNN and SYGAGS (reference sequence). The CDR3 covers 13 residues. V trimming: 5 bases; J trimming: 7 bases; junction bases outside the gene matches: 5. The CDR3 protein is CASGSGTGNTQYF. CDR3 DNA (partial): TGTGCCAGCGGCTCCGGGACAGGGAACACCCAGTAC.

About this clone itself: These gene names are mouse names. The read stops 1 residue short of the end of the CDR3; the missing end is completed from the germline J gene. The rearrangement uses TRBV16 and TRBJ2-4; D might be TRBD1 (5 bases). This CDR3 contains 14 residues. Trimming removed 2 bases from V and 0 bases from J, with 6 bases in between. The germline CDR1 and CDR2 sequences are SGHSA and FRNQAP. The covered CDR3 bases are TGTGCAAGCAGCTTAAGGGGAAGTCAAAACACCTTGTAC. It yields the protein CASSLRGSQNTLY. The complete CDR3 sequence is CASSLRGSQNTLYF.

Turning to this clone: Gene labels here are mouse ones. The CDR3 end falls 1 residue outside the read, so it is completed with the germline J gene. V is TRBV24 and J is TRBJ2-7; TRBD2 agrees at 10 bases. The CDR3 length is 16 residues. J was trimmed by 1 base and V by 4 bases; bases with no gene match: 7. Germline loops: CDR1 KGHTA, CDR2 FRNEEI. The CDR3 sequence: CASSQSRDWGSYEQYF. The CDR3 bases that were read are TGTGCCAGCAGTCAATCCCGGGACTGGGGTTCCTATGAACAGTAC.

A word on this clone: All gene names here are mouse names. The CDR3 end falls 1 residue outside the read, so it is completed with the germline J gene. The genes are TRBV16 and TRBJ2-3; no definite D call. The CDR3 contains 14 residues. Looked up from germline, CDR1 is SGHSA and CDR2 is FRNQAP. V shed 1 base and J shed 0 bases, with 5 bases lying between them. The CDR3 sequence: CASSLVRSAETLYF. Incomplete CDR3 DNA: TGTGCAAGCAGCTTAGTCAGAAGTGCAGAAACGCTGTAT.